This T cell receptor beta chain was recovered during a study of T cell changes during pregnancy in multiple sclerosis. This CDR3 contains 15 residues. CDR1 and CDR2 (germline): SNHLY, FYNNEI. V gave up 6 bases and J gave up 8 bases; unmatched junction bases: 7. Repertoires were generated with immunoSEQ multiplex PCR, while TCRdb's copy carries only in-frame clones and drops some. There are more than 55,000 clones in the sample; approximately 90% occur only once, and about 3.7% lies in the top ten. The chain employs TRBV2 and TRBJ2-1, with 13 positions matching TRBD2. This sequence was found in a female donor in good health, enrolled as a control in a pregnancy study. This sample comprised peripheral blood, obtained after pregnancy. The CDR3 DNA reads as TGTGCCAGCAGACCTACTAGCGGGGGGGCCTATGAGCAGTTCTTC. It yields the protein CASRPTSGGAYEQFF.